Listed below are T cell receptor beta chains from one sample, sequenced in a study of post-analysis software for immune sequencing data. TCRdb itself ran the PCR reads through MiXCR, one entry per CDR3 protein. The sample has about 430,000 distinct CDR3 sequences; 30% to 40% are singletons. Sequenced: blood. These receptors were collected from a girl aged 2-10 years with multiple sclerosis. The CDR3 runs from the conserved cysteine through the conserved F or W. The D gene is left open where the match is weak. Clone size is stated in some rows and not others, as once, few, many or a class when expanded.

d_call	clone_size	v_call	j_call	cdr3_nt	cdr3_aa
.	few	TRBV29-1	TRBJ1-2	TGCAGCGTCCCGACCATCGGGCGTCATGACGGCTACACCTTC	CSVPTIGRHDGYTF
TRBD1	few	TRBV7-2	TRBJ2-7	TGTACCAGCAGCTTAGAAAGGGGGCGGTCCGAGCAGTACTTC	CTSSLERGRSEQYF
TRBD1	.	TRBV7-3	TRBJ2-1	TGTGCCAGCAGCTACTCGACAGGGGTCCCCCTCAATGAGCAGTTCTTC	CASSYSTGVPLNEQFF
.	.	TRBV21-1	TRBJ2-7	TGTGCCAGCAGCTCAAAGCCCGGCCGGAGAGCAAGCCGATGCGAGCAGTACTTC	CASSSKPGRRASRCEQYF
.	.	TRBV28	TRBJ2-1	TGTGCCAGCAGTTTACAGTCAGGGTACAATGAGCAGTTCTTC	CASSLQSGYNEQFF
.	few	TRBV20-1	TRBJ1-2	TGCAGTGCCCACGCACCATTCCGTCCAGGCGGGGTATACTATGGCTACACCTTC	CSAHAPFRPGGVYYGYTF
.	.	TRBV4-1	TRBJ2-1	TGCGCCAGCAGCCAAGAATGGGGCTCGTACCTCTCCTACAATGAGCAGTTCTTC	CASSQEWGSYLSYNEQFF
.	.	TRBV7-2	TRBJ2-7	TGTGCCAGCACACAACCCCTAGGGCCCTCCTACGAGCAGTACTTC	CASTQPLGPSYEQYF
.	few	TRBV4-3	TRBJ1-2	TGCGCCAGCAGCCTCGCCGGGACATCGAACTATGGCTACACCTTC	CASSLAGTSNYGYTF
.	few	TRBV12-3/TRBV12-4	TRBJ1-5	TGTGCCAGCAGTTCCCTCGGGGCAAGGAGCAATCAGCCCCAGCATTTT	CASSSLGARSNQPQHF
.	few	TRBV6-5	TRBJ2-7	TGTGCCAGCAGCCAGAACAGGTTACCCTACGAGCAGTACTTC	CASSQNRLPYEQYF
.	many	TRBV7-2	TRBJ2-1	TGTGCCAGCAGGGGGATGCGGAATGAGCAGTTCTTC	CASRGMRNEQFF
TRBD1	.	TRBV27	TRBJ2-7	TGTGCCAGCAGTACCTCGTGGCGGGACAGGGGGTACGACGAGCAGTACTTC	CASSTSWRDRGYDEQYF
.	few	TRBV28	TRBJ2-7	TGTGCCAGCACTCTGAATGGGGAGTCCTACGAGCAGTACTTC	CASTLNGESYEQYF
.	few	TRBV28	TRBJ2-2	TGTGCCAGCAGTTTAGATCTGGGAGGCCGGGAGCTGTTTTTT	CASSLDLGGRELFF
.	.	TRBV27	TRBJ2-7	TGTGCCAGCAGTCCGACCCGGGCAGTCGAGCAGTACTTC	CASSPTRAVEQYF
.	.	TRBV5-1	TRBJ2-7	TGCGCCAGCAGCTTGGGCTGGGACTCGATCTACGAGCAGTACTTC	CASSLGWDSIYEQYF
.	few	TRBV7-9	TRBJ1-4	TGTGCCAGCCGCCCGGGGTCTAATGAAAAACTGTTTTTT	CASRPGSNEKLFF
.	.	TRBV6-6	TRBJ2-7	TGTGCCAGCAGTTTCCCGATGATGCCCTCCTCCTACGAGCAGTACTTC	CASSFPMMPSSYEQYF
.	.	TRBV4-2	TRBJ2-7	TGTGCCAGCAGCCAAGTACCCCCGGTCGACTTTAGCTCCTACGAGCAGTACTTC	CASSQVPPVDFSSYEQYF
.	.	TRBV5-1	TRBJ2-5	TGCGCCAGCAGCTCGGGGGATCGAGAGACCCAGTACTTC	CASSSGDRETQYF
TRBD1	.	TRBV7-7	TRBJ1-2	TGTGCTAGCAGCCCTTTAACAGGGGACTATGGCTACACCTTC	CASSPLTGDYGYTF
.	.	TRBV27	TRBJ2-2	TGTGCCAGCAGTTTACTCACCGGTACCGGGGAGCTGTTTTTT	CASSLLTGTGELFF
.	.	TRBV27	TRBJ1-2	TGTGCCAGCAGTTTAGATGTTGCGGGGGTAGGAGGCTGCACCTTC	CASSLDVAGVGGCTF
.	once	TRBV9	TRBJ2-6	TGTGCCAGCAGCGTAATGGGCTCTGGGGCCAACGTCCTGACTTTC	CASSVMGSGANVLTF
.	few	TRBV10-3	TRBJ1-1	TGTGCCATCAGAGGCCTTGAGTTGAACACTGAAGCTTTCTTT	CAIRGLELNTEAFF
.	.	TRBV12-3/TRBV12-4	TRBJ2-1	TGTGCCAGCAGTCCCCATGGAGGTCGCGGCTCCTACAATGGGCAGTTCTTC	CASSPHGGRGSYNGQFF
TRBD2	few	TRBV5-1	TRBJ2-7	TGCGCCGCTGGGGGACTAGCCCACTACGAGCAGTACTTC	CAAGGLAHYEQYF
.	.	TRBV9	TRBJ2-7	TGTGCCAGCAGCGTAGCGACGGGGCCCCCCTACGAGCAGTACTTC	CASSVATGPPYEQYF
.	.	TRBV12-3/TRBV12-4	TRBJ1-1	TGTGCCAGCAGGCTTACTAGGGAAGCTTTCTTT	CASRLTREAFF
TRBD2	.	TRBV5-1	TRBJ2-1	TGCGCCAGCAGCTTTAGCGGGCTACCGTACAATGAGCAGTTCTTC	CASSFSGLPYNEQFF
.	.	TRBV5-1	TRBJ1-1	TGCGCCAGCAGCTTGGGACAGCAGAACACTGAAGCTTTCTTT	CASSLGQQNTEAFF
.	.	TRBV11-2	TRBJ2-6	TGTGCCAGCAGCTTAGTGGGTAGGCGCTATGGGGCCAACGTCCTGACTTTC	CASSLVGRRYGANVLTF
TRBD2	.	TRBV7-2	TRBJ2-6	TGTGCCAGCAGCTTGACTAGCGGGAGGGCCTTCGGGGCCAACGTCCTGACTTTC	CASSLTSGRAFGANVLTF
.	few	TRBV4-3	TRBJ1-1	TGCGCCAGCAGCCAAGATTTGGGGTTGAGCGGGAACACTGAAGCTTTCTTT	CASSQDLGLSGNTEAFF
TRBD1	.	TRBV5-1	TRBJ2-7	TGCGCCAGCAGCTTGGAACAAGGGGACAGCTACGAGCAGTACTTC	CASSLEQGDSYEQYF
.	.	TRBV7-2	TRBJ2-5	TGTGCCAGCAGCTTAACTGAATCGCGGGCTATGTTAATTGAGACCCAGTACTTC	CASSLTESRAMLIETQYF
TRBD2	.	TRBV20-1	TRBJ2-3	TGCAGTCCCCACACTAGCGGACAAGATACGCAGTATTTT	CSPHTSGQDTQYF
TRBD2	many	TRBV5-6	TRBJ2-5	TGTGCCAGCAGCCCGGGACTAGCGGGTCAAGAGACCCAGTACTTC	CASSPGLAGQETQYF
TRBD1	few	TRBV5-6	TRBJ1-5	TGTGCCAGCAGCTCCAAGACAGGGAATAGCAATCAGCCCCAGCATTTT	CASSSKTGNSNQPQHF
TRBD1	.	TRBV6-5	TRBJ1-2	TGTGCCAGCAGTTTAAGGACAGGAGATGGCTACACCTTC	CASSLRTGDGYTF
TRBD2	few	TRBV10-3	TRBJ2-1	TGTGCCATCAGTGCTAGCGGGTCGAGCTCCTACAATGAGCAGTTCTTC	CAISASGSSSYNEQFF
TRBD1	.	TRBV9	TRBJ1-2	TGTGCCAGCAGCGTAGCTCTGACAGGGCCTAACTATGGCTACACCTTC	CASSVALTGPNYGYTF
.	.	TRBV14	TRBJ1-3	TGTGCCAGCAGCCAAGATATACATCCTGGAAACACCATATATTTT	CASSQDIHPGNTIYF
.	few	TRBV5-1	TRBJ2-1	TGCGCCAGCAGCTTGGAGTTGGCGGCCTACAATGAGCAGTTCTTC	CASSLELAAYNEQFF
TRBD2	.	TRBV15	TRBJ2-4	TGTGCCACCAGGGCGACTAGCCGTTTTCACAATGAGCAGTACTTC	CATRATSRFHNEQYF
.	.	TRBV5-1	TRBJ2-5	TGTGCCAGCAGTTTACAGGCCCAAGAGACCCAGTACTTC	CASSLQAQETQYF
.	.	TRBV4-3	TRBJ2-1	TGCGCCAGCAGCCAAGAGGGGGCCGGGGTCGGTGTTTACTTTGAGCAGTTCTTC	CASSQEGAGVGVYFEQFF
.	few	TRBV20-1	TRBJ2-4	TGCAGTGCTAGATCGGGAAGAGCTCAAAACATTCAGTACTTC	CSARSGRAQNIQYF
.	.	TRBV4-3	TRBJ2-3	TGCGCCAGCAGCCAAGTTAGGTACCAAGTTGTCGATACGCAGTATTTT	CASSQVRYQVVDTQYF
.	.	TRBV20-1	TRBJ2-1	TGCAGTGCTAGAGATGGCCAGGGTCTTGGGAATGAGCAGTTCTTC	CSARDGQGLGNEQFF
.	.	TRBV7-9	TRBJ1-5	TGTGCCAGCAGCTGGCAGAATCAGCCCCAGCATTTT	CASSWQNQPQHF
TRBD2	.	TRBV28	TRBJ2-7	TGTGCCGGGGTCCTAGCGGGATATCGGTACTTC	CAGVLAGYRYF
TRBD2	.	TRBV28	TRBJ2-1	TGTGCCAGCAGTTCCCTAGCGGGGTTCGATGAGCAGTTCTTC	CASSSLAGFDEQFF
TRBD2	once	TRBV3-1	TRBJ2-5	TGTGCCAGCAGCCAAGGGACTAGCGGGAGAGAGGGGCAGTACTTC	CASSQGTSGREGQYF
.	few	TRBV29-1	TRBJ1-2	TGCAGCGCAAGCGATGGCTACACCTTC	CSASDGYTF
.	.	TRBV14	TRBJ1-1	TGTGCCAGCAGCCGGACGAACACTGAAGCTTTCTTT	CASSRTNTEAFF
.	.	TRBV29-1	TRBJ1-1	TGCAGCGTGGGCGAACGGGCTTTCTTT	CSVGERAFF
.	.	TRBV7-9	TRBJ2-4	TGTGCCAGCAGTTCCCGGGGGTCCAAAAACATTCAGTACTTC	CASSSRGSKNIQYF